This T cell receptor (beta chain) was recorded in a study of blood T cell repertoires in COVID-19. This clone was seen more than once but under ten times. Per the authors' pipeline: Reference gene primer amplification in the assay estimated nucleated cell counts. Clones were read by immunoSEQ multiplex PCR, and TCRdb kept only the in-frame ones, dropping some. The D gene and trimming were derived from the DNA, and the V and J assignments and clone size from that table. The repertoire holds under 200,000 clones, with 85% to 90% as singletons. Trimming stripped 1 base from V and 2 bases from J, with 12 bases between. The CDR3 loop spans 16 amino acids. Per the germline V gene, CDR1 is SGHTA and CDR2 is FQGNSA.

This chain joins TRBV7-2 and TRBJ1-5; a possible D gene is TRBD1 (6 bases). The sample taken for sequencing was peripheral blood. The receptor was derived from a woman older than 75 in a cohort sampled during active or convalescent COVID-19. CDR3 sequence: CASSLDRVSGNQPQHF. In nucleotides, the CDR3 is TGTGCCAGCAGCTTAGACAGGGTTAGTGGCAATCAGCCCCAGCATTTT.